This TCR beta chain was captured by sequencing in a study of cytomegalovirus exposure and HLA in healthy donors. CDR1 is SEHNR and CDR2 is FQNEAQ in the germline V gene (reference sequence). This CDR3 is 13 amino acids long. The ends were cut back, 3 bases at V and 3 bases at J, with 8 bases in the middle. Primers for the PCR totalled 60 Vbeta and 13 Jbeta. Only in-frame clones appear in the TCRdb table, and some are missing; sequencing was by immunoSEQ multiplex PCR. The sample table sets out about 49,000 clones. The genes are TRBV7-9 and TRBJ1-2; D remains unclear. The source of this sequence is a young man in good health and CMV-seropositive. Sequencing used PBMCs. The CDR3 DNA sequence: TGTGCCAGCAGCTTGGGCGCCGACTATGGCTACACCTTC. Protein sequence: CASSLGADYGYTF.